Sequencing of this TCR beta chain was carried out in a study of T cells in Graves' hyperthyroidism and ophthalmopathy. Study summary: Staff took peripheral blood when the initial diagnosis was made, before any treatment began. Study-wide points: Most clonotypes expanded in the thyroid (above 0.001) were also present in blood.

RNA transcripts served as the template for amplifying TCR beta CDR3 regions. HTBI primers were employed in a first-round RT-PCR of the TCR CDR3. TCRdb reprocessed the multiplex PCR reads with MiXCR, giving one entry per CDR3 protein. The sample has some 620,000 distinct CDR3 sequences, 15% to 20% seen once; the top ten hold 3.5% to 4%. On this clonotype: Its specificity is unknown.

The TCR was taken from a woman aged 25-40 years with Graves' hyperthyroidism. The sequenced sample was blood.

CDR3 sequence reads: CSVEDLVTGELFF. CDR3 nucleotides: TGCAGCGTTGAAGATCTGGTGACCGGGGAGCTGTTTTTT. The chain joins TRBV29-1 to TRBJ2-2, with unresolved D. Trimming left V 0 bases short and J 5 bases short, with 7 bases between. The CDR3 extends over 13 amino acids. Per the germline V gene, CDR1 is SQVTM and CDR2 is ANQGSEA.